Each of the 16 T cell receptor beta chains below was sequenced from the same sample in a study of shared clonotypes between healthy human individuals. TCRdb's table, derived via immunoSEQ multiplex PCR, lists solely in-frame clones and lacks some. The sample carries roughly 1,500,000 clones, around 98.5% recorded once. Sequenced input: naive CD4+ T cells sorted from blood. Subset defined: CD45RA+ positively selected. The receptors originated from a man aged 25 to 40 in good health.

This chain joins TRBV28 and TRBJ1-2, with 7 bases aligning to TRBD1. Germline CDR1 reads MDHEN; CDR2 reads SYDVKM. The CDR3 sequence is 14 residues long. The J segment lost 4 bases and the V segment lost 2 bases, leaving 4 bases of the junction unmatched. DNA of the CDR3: TGTGCCAGCAGTTTAGGACAGGTTCCCTATGGCTACACCTTC. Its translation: CASSLGQVPYGYTF.

The CDR3 DNA reads as TGTGCCAGCAGCGTAACTCCCCCCATGTTCTACGAGCAGTACTTC. Protein: CASSVTPPMFYEQYF. The rearrangement joins TRBV9 to TRBJ2-7; D unclear. Germline CDR1 reads SGDLS; CDR2 reads YYNGEE. V was trimmed by 1 base and J by 3 bases, leaving 14 bases between them. This CDR3 is built from 15 residues. The full variable domain, in which reference TRBV9 and TRBJ2-7 provide the parts outside the CDR3, is DSGVTQTPKHLITATGQRVTLRCSPRSGDLSVYWYQQSLDQGLQFLIQYYNGEERAKGNILERFSAQQFPDLHSELNLSSLELGDSALYFCASSVTPPMFYEQYFGPGTRLTVT.

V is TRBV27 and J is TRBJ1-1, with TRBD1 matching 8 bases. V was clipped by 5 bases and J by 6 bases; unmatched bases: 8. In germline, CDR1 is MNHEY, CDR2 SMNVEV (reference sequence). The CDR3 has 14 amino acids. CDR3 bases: TGTGCCAGCAGTCCGGACAGGGTCCGAGCTGAAGCTTTCTTT. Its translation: CASSPDRVRAEAFF.

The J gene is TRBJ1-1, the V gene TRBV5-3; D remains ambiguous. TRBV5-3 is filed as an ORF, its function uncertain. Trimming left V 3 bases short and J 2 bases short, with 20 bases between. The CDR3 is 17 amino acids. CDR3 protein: CARSSPPPTGGNTEAFF. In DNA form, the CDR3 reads TGTGCCAGAAGCTCCCCTCCCCCTACCGGAGGTAACACTGAAGCTTTCTTT.

In DNA form, the CDR3 reads TGTGCCAGCCGACCGACGGGGAGCTCCTACGAGCAGTACTTC. Encoded protein: CASRPTGSSYEQYF. J is TRBJ2-7 and V is TRBV27; possibly TRBD2 for D (5 bases). The germline V gene has CDR1 MNHEY and CDR2 SMNVEV (reference sequence). The CDR3 length is 14 residues. Trimming stripped 8 bases from V and 0 bases from J, with 14 bases between.

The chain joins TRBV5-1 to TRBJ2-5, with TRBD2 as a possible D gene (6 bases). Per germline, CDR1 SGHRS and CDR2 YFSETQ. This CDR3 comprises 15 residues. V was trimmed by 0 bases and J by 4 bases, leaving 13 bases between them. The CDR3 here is CASSLAAGLGETQYF. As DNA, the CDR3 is TGCGCCAGCAGCTTGGCGGCGGGGTTGGGAGAGACCCAGTACTTC. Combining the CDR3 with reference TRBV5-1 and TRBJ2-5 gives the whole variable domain KAGVTQTPRYLIKTRGQQVTLSCSPISGHRSVSWYQQTPGQGLQFLFEYFSETQRNKGNFPGRFSGRQFSNSRSEMNVSTLELGDSALYLCASSLAAGLGETQYFGPGTRLLVL.

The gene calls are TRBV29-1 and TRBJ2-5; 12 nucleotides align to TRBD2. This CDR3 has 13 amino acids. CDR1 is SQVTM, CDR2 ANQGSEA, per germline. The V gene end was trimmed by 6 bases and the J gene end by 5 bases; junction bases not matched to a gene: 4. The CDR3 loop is CSVGTSGFETQYF. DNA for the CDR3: TGCAGCGTGGGGACTAGCGGGTTTGAGACCCAGTACTTC. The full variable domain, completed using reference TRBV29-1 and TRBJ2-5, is SAVISQKPSRDICQRGTSLTIQCQVDSQVTMMFWYRQQPGQSLTLIATANQGSEATYESGFVIDKFPISRPNLTFSTLTVSNMSPEDSSIYLCSVGTSGFETQYFGPGTRLLVL.

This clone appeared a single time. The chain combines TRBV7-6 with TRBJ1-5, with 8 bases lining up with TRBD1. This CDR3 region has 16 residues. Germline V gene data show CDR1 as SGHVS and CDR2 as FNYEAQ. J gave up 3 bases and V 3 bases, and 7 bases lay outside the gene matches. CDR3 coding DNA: TGTGCCAGCAGCTTGGGGACAGGTACCTCCAATCAGCCCCAGCATTTT. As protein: CASSLGTGTSNQPQHF.

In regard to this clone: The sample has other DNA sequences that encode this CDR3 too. CDR3 loop: CASSRQGNTEAFF. The CDR3 DNA follows: TGTGCCAGCTCACGACAGGGGAACACTGAAGCTTTCTTT. J is TRBJ1-1 and V is TRBV18, with TRBD1 matching over 7 bases. Germline CDR1 is KGHSH and CDR2 is LQKENI. Unmatched junction bases numbered 0, after V lost 4 bases and J lost 1 base. This CDR3 is built from 13 residues.

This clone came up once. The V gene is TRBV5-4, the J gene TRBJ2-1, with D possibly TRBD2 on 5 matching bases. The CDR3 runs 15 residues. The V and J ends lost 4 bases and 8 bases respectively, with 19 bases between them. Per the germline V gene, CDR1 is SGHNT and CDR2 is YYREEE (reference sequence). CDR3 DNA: TGTGCCAGCAGCCCCGGTGGAGCGGACGAGTATGAGCAGTTCTTC. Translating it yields CASSPGGADEYEQFF.

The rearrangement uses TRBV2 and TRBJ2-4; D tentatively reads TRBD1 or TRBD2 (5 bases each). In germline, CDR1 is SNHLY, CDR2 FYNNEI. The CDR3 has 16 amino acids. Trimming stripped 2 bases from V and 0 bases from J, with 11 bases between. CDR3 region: CASSELFGGAKNIQYF. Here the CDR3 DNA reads TGTGCCAGCAGTGAATTGTTTGGGGGAGCCAAAAACATTCAGTACTTC.

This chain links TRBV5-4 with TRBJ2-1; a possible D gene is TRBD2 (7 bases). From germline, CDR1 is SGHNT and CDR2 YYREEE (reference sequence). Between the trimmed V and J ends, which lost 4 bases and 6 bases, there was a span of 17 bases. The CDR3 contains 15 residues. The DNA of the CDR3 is TGTGCCAGCAGCAGAAAGGGGGGGATGGGCAATGAGCAGTTCTTC. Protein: CASSRKGGMGNEQFF.

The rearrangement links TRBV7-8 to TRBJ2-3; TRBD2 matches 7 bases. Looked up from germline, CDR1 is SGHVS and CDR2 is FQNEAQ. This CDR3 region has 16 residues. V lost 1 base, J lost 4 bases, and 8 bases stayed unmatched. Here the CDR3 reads CASSLGGGRGPDTQYF. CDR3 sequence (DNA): TGTGCCAGCAGCTTAGGAGGCGGGAGAGGTCCAGATACGCAGTATTTT. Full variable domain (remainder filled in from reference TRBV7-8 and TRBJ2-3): GAGVSQSPRYKVAKRGQDVALRCDPISGHVSLFWYQQALGQGPEFLTYFQNEAQLDKSGLPSDRFFAERPEGSVSTLKIQRTQQEDSAVYLCASSLGGGRGPDTQYFGPGTRLTVL.

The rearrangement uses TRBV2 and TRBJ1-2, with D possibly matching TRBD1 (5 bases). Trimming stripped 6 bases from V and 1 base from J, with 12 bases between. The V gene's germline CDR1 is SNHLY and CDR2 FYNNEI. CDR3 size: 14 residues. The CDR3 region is CASSGTEVNYGYTF. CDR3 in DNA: TGTGCCAGCAGCGGGACGGAGGTTAACTATGGCTACACCTTC.

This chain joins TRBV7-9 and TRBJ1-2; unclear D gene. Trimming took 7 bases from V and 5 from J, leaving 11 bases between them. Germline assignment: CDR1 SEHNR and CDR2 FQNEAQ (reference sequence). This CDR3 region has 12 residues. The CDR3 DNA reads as TGTGCCAGCACTTTGGTATGGTATGGCTACACCTTC. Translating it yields CASTLVWYGYTF.

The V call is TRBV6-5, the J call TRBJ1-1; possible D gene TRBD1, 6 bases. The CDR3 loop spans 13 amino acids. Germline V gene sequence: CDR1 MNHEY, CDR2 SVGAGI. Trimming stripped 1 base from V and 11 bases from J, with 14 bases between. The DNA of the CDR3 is TGTGCCAGCAGTTACTATGGGACAAGGGAGGCTTTCTTT. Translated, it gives CASSYYGTREAFF.